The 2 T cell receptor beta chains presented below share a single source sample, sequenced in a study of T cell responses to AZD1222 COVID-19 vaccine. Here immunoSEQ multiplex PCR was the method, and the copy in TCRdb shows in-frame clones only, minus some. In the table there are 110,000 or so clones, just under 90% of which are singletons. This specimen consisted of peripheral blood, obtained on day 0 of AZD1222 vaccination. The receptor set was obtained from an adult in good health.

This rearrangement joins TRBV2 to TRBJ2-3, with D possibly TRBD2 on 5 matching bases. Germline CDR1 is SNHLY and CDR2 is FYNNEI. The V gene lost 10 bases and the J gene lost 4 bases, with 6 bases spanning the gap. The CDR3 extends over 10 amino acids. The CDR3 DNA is TGTGCCACCGGGGCAGATACGCAGTATTTT. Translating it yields CATGADTQYF.

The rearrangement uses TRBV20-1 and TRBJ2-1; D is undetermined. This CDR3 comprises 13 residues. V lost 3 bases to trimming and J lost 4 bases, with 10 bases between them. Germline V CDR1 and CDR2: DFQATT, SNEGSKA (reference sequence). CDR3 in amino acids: CSASQAPYNEQFF. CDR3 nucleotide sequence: TGCAGTGCTAGTCAAGCCCCATACAATGAGCAGTTCTTC.